This TCR beta chain was sequenced in a study of blood T cell repertoires in COVID-19 (TCRdb year 2020). Background for the entire study: The collaborator samples originated in the United States, Italy and Spain and spanned the acute and convalescent phases of COVID-19. The prospective study material was composed of cDNA or gDNA derived from T cells, B-cell-depleted T cells, or PBMCs. Deeply sampled blood TCRbeta repertoires from subjects exposed to, actively infected with, or recovered from COVID-19 were included in the dataset. The repertoires were released in a freely available public database intended as a resource for research on the immune response to SARS-CoV-2. The samples were drawn from the first 160 participants of the ongoing ImmuneRACE study and from more than 1,000 subjects provided by 6 global collaborators. Nearly every sample came with metadata listing a de-identified subject ID, COVID-19 status, age in years and sex. Where available, HLA class I and class II types were obtained from metadata supplied by the sample provider rather than from assay-based typing. The research as a whole found: Clinical and demographic metadata were provided uncurated, with the amount varying by source and participant.

The collaborating institutions used their own protocols to collect whole blood in K2EDTA tubes. For TCRbeta analysis, collaborators shipped samples as frozen whole blood, isolated PBMCs, or DNA extracted from either of those sample types. As for this clone: It lacks a known antigen. The sample holds no much larger clone one base away, and base qualities are not on file.

TCRbeta CDR3 regions were amplified from genomic DNA by means of the immunoSEQ Assay, a bias-controlled multiplex PCR. Regarding the original processing steps: The number of nucleated cells in each sample was estimated from the amplification of reference gene primers within the assay. Sequence reads were collapsed and filtered to measure the absolute abundance of every unique TCRbeta CDR3 rearrangement. Productive Simpson clonality was computed per sample as the square root of Simpson's diversity index over productive rearrangements. Drawn from immuneACCESS, this table holds only the in-frame rearrangements with V and J called that TCRdb kept. Clones are partly lost; checked studies trace under half to an unresolved V gene and leave the rest unexplained. V, J and clone size are those of that table, while D and trimming were read from the DNA. This sample has 270,000 or so clones in its table, and approximately 82% of those were observed once. Together, the top ten hold roughly 3.1% of the sample.

From the cysteine up to the phenylalanine, the CDR3 has a length of 15 residues. Only the CDR3 DNA stays, 45 bases, in frame from base 1. Trimming removed 5 bases from V and 9 bases from J; the gene matches leave 15 bases unexplained. CDR1 SGHTA and CDR2 FQGNSA are derived from the germline V gene. This sequence was found in a woman under 30 with acute or convalescent COVID-19. The chain is encoded by TRBV7-2 joined to TRBJ2-5; 7 central bases correspond to TRBD1. What was sequenced was peripheral blood. The DNA is as follows: TGTGCCAGCAGCAGTGGACAGGTCCTGGCCGGGGCCCAGTACTTC. Its coded protein is CASSSGQVLAGAQYF.